These T cell receptor beta chains were read from a single sample in a study of T-cell memory formation after mild COVID-19. TCRdb ran MiXCR on the 5' RACE reads and lists one entry per CDR3 protein. The table lists hundreds of thousands of distinct CDR3 sequences, about 22% of them singletons, with under 8.5% in the top ten. Sequenced material: PBMCs or a T cell subset sorted from them (not recorded which). These receptors originate from an adult woman who had mild COVID-19 (a few samples of this study predate the infection). Cell type and time point are not known. The CDR3 runs from the conserved cysteine through the conserved F or W. D genes are given only for firm matches. The size of a clone is reported for some rows only, either as once, few or many, or as a class for expanded clones.

v_call: TRBV3-2; j_call: TRBJ1-2; clone_size: NA; d_call: NA; cdr3_aa: CASSQEVSHGTGGCVYTF; cdr3_nt: TGTGCCAGCAGCCAAGAAGTATCCCACGGGACAGGGGGCTGTGTCTACACCTTC
v_call: TRBV5-4; j_call: TRBJ1-2; clone_size: NA; d_call: NA; cdr3_aa: CASGSGAPQNLGYTF; cdr3_nt: TGTGCCAGCGGATCGGGGGCCCCGCAGAATCTTGGCTACACCTTC
v_call: TRBV6-5; j_call: TRBJ2-5; clone_size: few; d_call: NA; cdr3_aa: CASSPGVIGETQYF; cdr3_nt: TGTGCCAGTTCACCGGGGGTAATCGGAGAGACCCAGTACTTC
v_call: TRBV5-1; j_call: TRBJ2-1; clone_size: NA; d_call: TRBD1; cdr3_aa: CASSPRDRSYNEQFF; cdr3_nt: TGCGCCAGCAGCCCCCGGGACAGATCCTACAATGAGCAGTTCTTC
v_call: TRBV2; j_call: TRBJ1-2; clone_size: NA; d_call: NA; cdr3_aa: CASRGQPTRGGYGYTF; cdr3_nt: TGTGCCAGCAGGGGACAACCGACCCGGGGGGGCTATGGCTACACCTTC
v_call: TRBV20-1; j_call: TRBJ1-5; clone_size: many; d_call: TRBD1; cdr3_aa: CSARKGRDSFDGGNQPQHF; cdr3_nt: TGCAGTGCTAGAAAGGGCAGGGACAGCTTTGACGGGGGCAATCAGCCCCAGCATTTT
v_call: TRBV4-2; j_call: TRBJ1-2; clone_size: NA; d_call: TRBD1; cdr3_aa: CASSRNPGQPIYGYTF; cdr3_nt: TGTGCCAGCAGCCGAAATCCGGGACAGCCAATCTATGGCTACACCTTC
v_call: TRBV20-1; j_call: TRBJ2-2; clone_size: NA; d_call: NA; cdr3_aa: CSAGTRVTGELFF; cdr3_nt: TGCAGTGCTGGGACCCGAGTGACCGGGGAGCTGTTTTTT
v_call: TRBV20-1; j_call: TRBJ2-7; clone_size: NA; d_call: NA; cdr3_aa: CSARSETLNGLNEQYF; cdr3_nt: TGCAGTGCTAGAAGCGAAACCCTGAATGGCCTAAACGAGCAGTACTTC
v_call: TRBV5-1; j_call: TRBJ1-6; clone_size: few; d_call: TRBD1; cdr3_aa: CASSLGQGAPGSPLHF; cdr3_nt: TGCGCCAGCAGCTTGGGACAGGGGGCGCCTGGTTCACCCCTCCACTTT
v_call: TRBV5-1; j_call: TRBJ2-5; clone_size: many; d_call: NA; cdr3_aa: CASSLYPKETQYF; cdr3_nt: TGCGCCAGCAGCCTATACCCAAAGGAGACCCAGTACTTC
v_call: TRBV6-6; j_call: TRBJ2-1; clone_size: few; d_call: TRBD2; cdr3_aa: CASSYRERGEQFF; cdr3_nt: TGTGCCAGCAGTTACCGGGAGCGGGGTGAGCAGTTCTTC
v_call: TRBV6-2/TRBV6-3; j_call: TRBJ2-2; clone_size: few; d_call: NA; cdr3_aa: CAIRGPYTGELFF; cdr3_nt: TGTGCCATACGGGGCCCTTACACCGGGGAGCTGTTTTTT
v_call: TRBV5-1; j_call: TRBJ2-7; clone_size: NA; d_call: NA; cdr3_aa: CASSGAFRYEQYF; cdr3_nt: TGCGCCAGCAGCGGGGCCTTCCGATACGAGCAGTACTTC
v_call: TRBV12-3/TRBV12-4; j_call: TRBJ2-5; clone_size: NA; d_call: TRBD2; cdr3_aa: CASSPWREGHQYF; cdr3_nt: TGTGCCAGCAGTCCTTGGCGGGAGGGCCACCAGTACTTC
v_call: TRBV12-3/TRBV12-4; j_call: TRBJ2-3; clone_size: few; d_call: NA; cdr3_aa: CASSVFEGTDTQYF; cdr3_nt: TGTGCCAGCAGCGTTTTCGAGGGCACAGATACGCAGTATTTT
v_call: TRBV6-6; j_call: TRBJ2-2; clone_size: NA; d_call: TRBD2; cdr3_aa: CASSMTSGNTGELFF; cdr3_nt: TGTGCCAGCAGCATGACTAGCGGGAACACCGGGGAGCTGTTTTTT
v_call: TRBV7-2; j_call: TRBJ2-5; clone_size: NA; d_call: NA; cdr3_aa: CASSTHGSGQETQYF; cdr3_nt: TGTGCCAGCAGCACCCACGGCTCTGGGCAAGAGACCCAGTACTTC
v_call: TRBV6-5; j_call: TRBJ1-1; clone_size: NA; d_call: NA; cdr3_aa: CASSPSRVGFNTEAFF; cdr3_nt: TGTGCCAGCAGTCCCTCGAGGGTGGGTTTTAACACTGAAGCTTTCTTT
v_call: TRBV27; j_call: TRBJ2-7; clone_size: once; d_call: TRBD1; cdr3_aa: CASSSRQGVRLEQYF; cdr3_nt: TGTGCCAGCAGTTCCCGACAGGGTGTACGCTTGGAGCAGTACTTC
v_call: TRBV20-1; j_call: TRBJ1-1; clone_size: NA; d_call: NA; cdr3_aa: CSASFGKAFF; cdr3_nt: TGCAGTGCTAGTTTCGGTAAAGCTTTCTTT
v_call: TRBV5-5; j_call: TRBJ2-4; clone_size: NA; d_call: TRBD2; cdr3_aa: CASSLGTASGGFYIQYF; cdr3_nt: TGTGCCAGCAGTCTGGGTACGGCTAGCGGGGGGTTCTACATTCAGTACTTC
v_call: TRBV27; j_call: TRBJ1-6; clone_size: NA; d_call: NA; cdr3_aa: CASSFQQNSPLHF; cdr3_nt: TGTGCCAGCAGCTTTCAGCAGAATTCACCCCTCCACTTT
v_call: TRBV12-3/TRBV12-4; j_call: TRBJ2-5; clone_size: NA; d_call: TRBD1; cdr3_aa: CASSLSPGQAVQETQYF; cdr3_nt: TGTGCCAGCAGTCTCAGCCCGGGACAGGCGGTCCAAGAGACCCAGTACTTC
v_call: TRBV10-3; j_call: TRBJ1-1; clone_size: NA; d_call: NA; cdr3_aa: CAIGEPANTEAFF; cdr3_nt: TGTGCCATCGGGGAGCCGGCGAACACTGAAGCTTTCTTT
v_call: TRBV19; j_call: TRBJ2-5; clone_size: NA; d_call: NA; cdr3_aa: CASSITSGRETQYF; cdr3_nt: TGTGCCAGTAGTATAACCTCAGGGAGAGAGACCCAGTACTTC
v_call: TRBV24-1; j_call: TRBJ2-7; clone_size: few; d_call: NA; cdr3_aa: CATSDLLGAEDLYEQYF; cdr3_nt: TGTGCCACCAGTGATTTGCTGGGGGCTGAGGACCTTTACGAGCAGTACTTC
v_call: TRBV29-1; j_call: TRBJ2-2; clone_size: NA; d_call: NA; cdr3_aa: CSVPGTTNTGELFF; cdr3_nt: TGCAGCGTACCCGGGACAACTAACACCGGGGAGCTGTTTTTT
v_call: TRBV25-1; j_call: TRBJ2-7; clone_size: few; d_call: NA; cdr3_aa: CASSDITRLEQYF; cdr3_nt: TGTGCCAGCAGTGATATCACCCGACTCGAGCAGTACTTC
v_call: TRBV7-9; j_call: TRBJ2-7; clone_size: NA; d_call: NA; cdr3_aa: CASSLDLGTTYEQYF; cdr3_nt: TGTGCCAGCAGCTTAGACCTCGGGACAACATACGAGCAGTACTTC
v_call: TRBV30; j_call: TRBJ2-7; clone_size: NA; d_call: NA; cdr3_aa: CAWSGDSLSYEQYF; cdr3_nt: TGTGCCTGGAGTGGGGACTCCCTCTCCTACGAGCAGTACTTC
v_call: TRBV3-1; j_call: TRBJ1-5; clone_size: few; d_call: NA; cdr3_aa: CASSRVYSNQPQHF; cdr3_nt: TGTGCCAGCAGCAGAGTATATAGCAATCAGCCCCAGCATTTT
v_call: TRBV29-1; j_call: TRBJ2-1; clone_size: many; d_call: TRBD1; cdr3_aa: CSAHDPRGPTPTYNEQFF; cdr3_nt: TGCAGCGCCCATGACCCCAGGGGGCCGACTCCGACCTACAATGAGCAGTTCTTC
v_call: TRBV29-1; j_call: TRBJ2-2; clone_size: few; d_call: NA; cdr3_aa: CSVERPNTGELFF; cdr3_nt: TGCAGCGTTGAGAGGCCGAACACCGGGGAGCTGTTTTTT
v_call: TRBV20-1; j_call: TRBJ2-2; clone_size: NA; d_call: NA; cdr3_aa: CSAQESNTGELFF; cdr3_nt: TGCAGTGCCCAGGAATCGAACACCGGGGAGCTGTTTTTT
v_call: TRBV7-9; j_call: TRBJ2-7; clone_size: many; d_call: NA; cdr3_aa: CASSSAPYEQYF; cdr3_nt: TGTGCCAGCAGCTCAGCTCCCTACGAGCAGTACTTC